Shown below are 21 T cell receptor beta chains from a single sample sequenced in a study of CD8+ T cells in alopecia areata. The authors extracted RNA and reverse transcribed it into cDNA as the sequencing template. This table comes from immunoSEQ multiplex PCR, and its TCRdb copy is limited to in-frame clones, with some not included. The data contain 250,000 to 300,000 clones, 58% of them singletons. The treatment was: oral pan-JAK inhibitor, 5-10 mg twice daily. The sequences come from CD4+ T cells sorted from blood, collected at week 24, from a patient treated with tofacitinib. These TCRs come from a human donor with alopecia areata.

V and J are TRBV28 and TRBJ2-5; the D is unclear. Germline CDR1 reads MDHEN; CDR2 reads SYDVKM. Trimming took off 3 bases at V and 0 bases at J, with 8 bases between the two ends. This CDR3 contains 14 residues. The CDR3 spells CASSFVGNQETQYF. Written as DNA, the CDR3 is TGTGCCAGCAGTTTTGTGGGAAACCAAGAGACCCAGTACTTC.

The chain combines TRBV11-2 with TRBJ2-6; 8 positions match TRBD2. This CDR3 comprises 16 residues. Trimming at V came to 4 bases and at J to 2 bases, leaving 4 bases not matched to a gene. Germline V gene lookup returns CDR1 SGHAT and CDR2 FQNNGV. CDR3 amino acids: CASSSAAGAGANVLTF. CDR3 DNA: TGTGCCAGCAGCTCGGCAGCGGGGGCTGGGGCCAACGTCCTGACTTTC.

This chain uses TRBV5-4 with TRBJ1-1; a possible D gene is TRBD1 (5 bases). The ends were cut back, 4 bases at V and 3 bases at J, with 7 bases in the middle. Germline values: CDR1 SGHNT, CDR2 YYREEE (reference sequence). The CDR3 contains 12 residues. The CDR3 loop reads CASSGGDTEAFF. CDR3 bases: TGTGCCAGCAGCGGGGGTGACACTGAAGCTTTCTTT. Filled out from reference TRBV5-4 and TRBJ1-1, the complete variable domain reads ETGVTQSPTHLIKTRGQQVTLRCSSQSGHNTVSWYQQALGQGPQFIFQYYREEENGRGNFPPRFSGLQFPNYSSELNVNALELDDSALYLCASSGGDTEAFFGQGTRLTVV.

V is TRBV21-1 and J is TRBJ1-2. TRBV21-1 is labeled a pseudogene. CDR3 length: 13 residues. CDR3 residues: CASSEGPARGYTF. CDR3 DNA: TGTGCCAGCAGCGAAGGCCCAGCAAGGGGCTACACCTTC.

This chain links TRBV5-1 with TRBJ1-1; possibly TRBD1 for D (5 bases). Germline CDR1 reads SGHRS; CDR2 reads YFSETQ. Trimming cost V 3 bases and J 1 base, with 10 bases left between them. The CDR3 is 14 amino acids. The CDR3 is CASSSRTRNTEAFF. CDR3 bases: TGCGCCAGCAGCTCTCGGACACGGAACACTGAAGCTTTCTTT.

The V and J genes are TRBV2 and TRBJ2-2; 9 bases agree with TRBD1. Germline trimming cut 6 bases from V and 4 bases from J; bases unmatched to any gene: 6. The CDR3 contains 15 residues. Germline V gene sequence: CDR1 SNHLY, CDR2 FYNNEI. CDR3 in DNA: TGTGCCAGCAGGCCCGGGACAGGGCCCACCGGGGAGCTGTTTTTT. This gives the protein CASRPGTGPTGELFF.

This clone was found a few times. J is TRBJ2-1 and V is TRBV7-2, with TRBD2 identical over 10 bases. Trimming cost V 3 bases and J 7 bases; bases outside gene matches: 6. The V gene's germline CDR1 is SGHTA and CDR2 FQGNSA. This CDR3 contains 15 residues. The CDR3 spells CASSFTGLARNEQFF. DNA of the CDR3: TGTGCCAGCAGCTTCACGGGACTAGCGAGGAATGAGCAGTTCTTC.

The rearrangement joins TRBV6-5 to TRBJ2-3, with TRBD2 matching over 7 bases. CDR1 is MNHEY, CDR2 SVGAGI, per germline. The CDR3 sequence is 13 residues long. Trimming at V came to 6 bases and at J to 1 base, leaving 1 base not matched to a gene. The CDR3 sequence: CASSAGGTDTQYF. The CDR3 region has the DNA TGTGCCAGCAGCGCGGGGGGCACAGATACGCAGTATTTT.

This clone turned up a few times. The CDR3 coding sequence is TGTGCCAGCACCAAAACCTGGCAGGCAGCTGGGGCCAACGTCCTGACTTTC. Its translation: CASTKTWQAAGANVLTF. The chain has TRBV27 and TRBJ2-6; D is undetermined. The CDR3 sequence is 17 residues long. Trimming pared 7 bases from V and 2 bases from J, leaving 18 bases between. From germline, CDR1 is MNHEY and CDR2 SMNVEV (reference sequence). The full variable domain, with the rest looked up from reference TRBV27 and TRBJ2-6, is EAQVTQNPRYLITVTGKKLTVTCSQNMNHEYMSWYRQDPGLGLRQIYYSMNVEVTDKGDVPEGYKVSRKEKRNFPLILESPSPNQTSLYFCASTKTWQAAGANVLTFGAGSRLTVL.

This clone turned up a few times. The V gene is TRBV28, the J gene TRBJ2-5; 9 bases align to TRBD1. V dropped 4 bases and J dropped 1; count of bases not matched to a gene: 10. Germline V lookup: CDR1 MDHEN, CDR2 SYDVKM. This CDR3 comprises 17 residues. CDR3: CASSSRTGEDFQETQYF. The CDR3 DNA follows: TGTGCCAGCAGTTCCCGGACAGGGGAGGACTTCCAAGAGACCCAGTACTTC. Combining the CDR3 with reference TRBV28 and TRBJ2-5 gives the whole variable domain DVKVTQSSRYLVKRTGEKVFLECVQDMDHENMFWYRQDPGLGLRLIYFSYDVKMKEKGDIPEGYSVSREKKERFSLILESASTNQTSMYLCASSSRTGEDFQETQYFGPGTRLLVL.

For this clone: Other DNA sequences in the sample encode the same CDR3. Here the CDR3 reads CATSRGGDGYTF. The CDR3 DNA follows: TGTGCCACCAGCAGAGGTGGAGATGGCTACACCTTC. The V call is TRBV15, the J call TRBJ1-2; D is uncertain. Trimming removed 1 base from V and 6 bases from J, with 6 bases in between. Germline V gives CDR1 LNHNV, CDR2 YYDKDF (reference sequence). CDR3 length: 12 residues.

The chain combines TRBV2 with TRBJ1-2, with a weak D call TRBD1 (5 bases). The CDR3 length is 13 residues. Per the germline V gene, CDR1 is SNHLY and CDR2 is FYNNEI. Trimming removed 6 bases at V and 6 bases at J, with 14 bases between. CDR3 sequence reads: CASREDTWDGYTF. CDR3 coding DNA: TGTGCCAGCAGGGAGGACACTTGGGATGGCTACACCTTC.

This clone was seen more than once but under ten times. The rearrangement joins TRBV4-3 to TRBJ2-1; 8 bases agree with TRBD1. The junction had 17 bases not matched to a gene; V was cut back by 2 bases and J by 8 bases. The CDR3 spans 18 residues. Germline V gives CDR1 LGHNA, CDR2 YSLEER. DNA for the CDR3: TGCGCCAGCAGCCAAAGGTTCAAAGGGCAGGGGGCTCGGGATGAGCAGTTCTTC. Its translation: CASSQRFKGQGARDEQFF.

V is TRBV25-1 and J is TRBJ2-7; D not certain. The CDR3 runs to 13 residues. Germline CDR1 MGHDK, CDR2 SYGVNS. Trimming shortened V by 3 bases and J by 3 bases, and 9 bases separated the two germline ends. In nucleotides, the CDR3 is TGTGCCAGCAGTGACCCAACCCGCTACGAGCAGTACTTC. This gives the protein CASSDPTRYEQYF.

This clone was found once. The rearrangement links TRBV4-1 to TRBJ1-2; TRBD1 agrees at 10 bases. The CDR3 has 15 amino acids. V gave up 0 bases and J gave up 4 bases; unmatched junction bases: 2. Germline CDR1 MGHRA, CDR2 YSYEKL. CDR3 coding DNA: TGCGCCAGCAGCCAAGAAGGGACAGGGGCCTATGGCTACACCTTC. Its translation is CASSQEGTGAYGYTF.

The chain joins TRBV9 to TRBJ2-2; D not resolved. Germline V gene sequence: CDR1 SGDLS, CDR2 YYNGEE. Trimming took off 4 bases at V and 5 bases at J, with 6 bases between the two ends. The CDR3 is 12 residues long. CDR3 sequence (DNA): TGTGCCAGCAGCTCCGATACCGGGGAGCTGTTTTTT. Amino acid sequence: CASSSDTGELFF.

The chain employs TRBV20-1 and TRBJ2-3; D perhaps matches TRBD1 (5 bases). Between the trimmed V and J ends, which lost 6 bases and 7 bases, there was a span of 11 bases. Germline CDR1 and CDR2: DFQATT and SNEGSKA (reference sequence). The CDR3 consists of 11 residues. The CDR3 loop reads CSAKGPNTQYF. DNA of the CDR3: TGCAGTGCAAAGGGGCCGAATACGCAGTATTTT.

This clone is a singleton in its sample. The chain has TRBV27 and TRBJ1-2, with a weak D call TRBD1 (6 bases). V was clipped by 5 bases and J by 4 bases, with 11 bases between them. This CDR3 is built from 13 residues. The germline V gene has CDR1 MNHEY and CDR2 SMNVEV (reference sequence). DNA of the CDR3: TGTGCCAGCAGTGCCAGGGGTCTCTATGGCTACACCTTC. The encoded protein is CASSARGLYGYTF.

This clone showed up many times. The chain recombines TRBV28 with TRBJ1-4; 8 nucleotides align to TRBD1. Germline V lookup: CDR1 MDHEN, CDR2 SYDVKM. The CDR3 has 16 residues. After removal of 7 bases from V and 4 bases from J, the junction contained 11 bases not matched to a gene. The CDR3 loop reads CASTRQGARGNEKLFF. CDR3 coding DNA: TGTGCCAGCACCAGGCAGGGGGCTCGGGGTAATGAAAAACTGTTTTTT.

V usage is TRBV30 and J usage is TRBJ2-2; D gene ambiguous. The germline gives CDR1 GTSNPN, CDR2 SVGIG (reference sequence). The CDR3 has 16 residues. V lost 8 bases to trimming and J lost 2 bases, with 21 bases between them. The CDR3 reads CAGIPHYGLNTGELFF. As DNA, the CDR3 is TGTGCCGGGATTCCCCACTACGGGCTAAACACCGGGGAGCTGTTTTTT.

V is TRBV19 and J is TRBJ1-1; the D gene is possibly TRBD1 (5 bases). Germline V gives CDR1 LNHDA, CDR2 SQIVND (reference sequence). There are 13 residues in the CDR3. V lost 3 bases and J lost 5, with 10 bases in between. The DNA for the CDR3 is TGTGCCAGTAGTATGCGGGCAGGGACTGAAGCTTTCTTT. This sequence encodes CASSMRAGTEAFF.